The present TCR beta chain was sequenced within a study of ipilimumab plus nivolumab after autologous stem cell transplantation. Background on the study: The myeloma cohort included high-risk transplant-naive patients and patients relapsing within 3 years of a first autologous transplant.

CDR3 size: 17 residues. V lost 2 bases to trimming and J lost 0 bases, with 16 bases between them. Germline lookup yields CDR1 MNHEY and CDR2 SMNVEV (reference sequence). Profiled with immunoSEQ multiplex PCR; TCRdb holds only in-frame clones, not every one. The sample contains tens of thousands of clones, more than 85% of which appear only once. Patients got ipilimumab 1 mg/kg beginning 14 to 28 days post-transplant. The receptor was derived from a male donor with multiple myeloma. This chain connects TRBV27 to TRBJ1-2; perhaps TRBD1 as D (6 bases). Sequences were derived from PBMCs, sampled in a trial of ipilimumab plus nivolumab as post-transplant consolidation. CDR3: CASSLTWTDSTNYGYTF. The CDR3 coding sequence is TGTGCCAGCAGTTTAACCTGGACAGATTCAACTAACTATGGCTACACCTTC.